This entry lists 4 T cell receptor beta chains sequenced from one sample in a study of T cells in Graves' hyperthyroidism and ophthalmopathy. RNA transcripts yielded amplified TCR beta CDR3 regions. Using the HTBI primer set, a first-round RT-PCR was run on the TCR CDR3. One entry per CDR3 protein, called by TCRdb with MiXCR from the multiplex PCR reads. The sample contains approximately 640,000 distinct CDR3 sequences, 15% to 20% of which appear only once. Material: blood. These receptors were obtained from a woman in her thirties with Graves' hyperthyroidism.

This clonotype was seen many times. V and J are TRBV27 and TRBJ2-1; tentative D call: TRBD1 (5 bases). There are 15 residues in the CDR3. Germline CDR1 reads MNHEY; CDR2 reads SMNVEV (reference sequence). The germline V and J ends were trimmed by 2 bases and 5 bases, with 13 bases remaining between them. CDR3: CASSLRGQMHNEQFF. Written as DNA, the CDR3 is TGTGCCAGCAGTTTAAGGGGCCAGATGCACAATGAGCAGTTCTTC.

In its sample, this clonotype was seen a few times. The chain combines TRBV6-1 with TRBJ2-5; D gene uncertain. V was cut by 5 bases and J by 0 bases, with 10 bases left in between. The germline gives CDR1 MNHNS, CDR2 SASEGT. The CDR3 spans 14 residues. In DNA, the CDR3 is TGTGCCAGCAGTAAAATGTGGAACCAAGAGACCCAGTACTTC. This encodes CASSKMWNQETQYF.

J is TRBJ2-7 and V is TRBV18; 8 positions match TRBD1. The CDR3 is 15 amino acids. Germline-derived CDR1 and CDR2 are KGHSH and LQKENI. Trimming at V came to 3 bases and at J to 1 base, leaving 5 bases not matched to a gene. The CDR3 loop is CASSPTQGASYEQYF. Written as DNA, the CDR3 is TGTGCCAGCTCACCCACCCAGGGGGCTTCCTACGAGCAGTACTTC.

This clonotype was seen at least ten times. The CDR3 protein is CASSLAGVVDEQFF. Here the CDR3 DNA reads TGTGCCAGCAGCTTAGCGGGAGTAGTAGATGAGCAGTTCTTC. The genes are TRBV11-2 and TRBJ2-1, with a weak D call TRBD2 (6 bases). Trimming removed 1 base from V and 8 bases from J, with 12 bases in between. The CDR3 contains 14 residues. The germline gives CDR1 SGHAT, CDR2 FQNNGV.